The 32 T cell receptor beta chains below all came from one sample that was sequenced in a study of blood T cell repertoires in COVID-19. The assay was immunoSEQ multiplex PCR, and TCRdb's table has in-frame clones only and misses some. In the table there are 250,000 to 350,000 clones, about 91% of which are singletons. The sample consisted of peripheral blood. The origin of the receptors is a woman aged 55 to 70 with acute or convalescent COVID-19.

This clone appeared a few times. The V call is TRBV9, the J call TRBJ2-7, with a tentative D call TRBD2 (5 bases). This CDR3 has 15 residues. V was pared by 4 bases and J by 2 bases, with 16 bases between. Germline V gene sequence: CDR1 SGDLS, CDR2 YYNGEE. CDR3 residues: CASSPWTYGTYEQYF. The CDR3 DNA is TGTGCCAGCAGCCCGTGGACTTATGGTACCTACGAGCAGTACTTC. Combining the CDR3 with reference TRBV9 and TRBJ2-7 gives the whole variable domain DSGVTQTPKHLITATGQRVTLRCSPRSGDLSVYWYQQSLDQGLQFLIQYYNGEERAKGNILERFSAQQFPDLHSELNLSSLELGDSALYFCASSPWTYGTYEQYFGPGTRLTVT.

V gene TRBV7-9 combines with J gene TRBJ2-7, with 7 bases that match TRBD2. The CDR3 is made up of 15 amino acids. Germline V lookup: CDR1 SEHNR, CDR2 FQNEAQ (reference sequence). V lost 4 bases to trimming and J lost 0 bases; unmatched junction nucleotides: 6. The CDR3 region is CASSSLAESSYEQYF. The DNA for the CDR3 is TGTGCCAGCAGCTCGCTAGCGGAAAGCTCCTACGAGCAGTACTTC.

The rearrangement links TRBV21-1 to TRBJ1-1; the table's D call of TRBD1 was not tested on the DNA. TRBV21-1 is a documented pseudogene. The CDR3 is 9 amino acids. The CDR3 protein is CKQGAAAFF. As DNA, the CDR3 is TGCAAACAGGGGGCTGCAGCTTTCTTT.

The chain carries TRBV28 and TRBJ1-4; 10 bases line up with TRBD1. The germline gives CDR1 MDHEN, CDR2 SYDVKM. The CDR3 sequence is 14 residues long. Trimming cost V 5 bases and J 8 bases; bases outside gene matches: 5. The CDR3 DNA reads TGTGCCAGCAGTGAGGGACAGGGGTTGGAAAAACTGTTTTTT. As protein: CASSEGQGLEKLFF.

This chain links TRBV4-1 with TRBJ1-6, with D perhaps TRBD1 (6 bases). Germline CDR1 and CDR2: MGHRA and YSYEKL. V lost 8 bases and J 6 bases, leaving 14 bases between the germline ends. The CDR3 is 14 residues long. CDR3 protein: CASLSGGRNSPLHF. The CDR3 DNA sequence: TGCGCCAGCCTTTCGGGGGGCCGTAATTCACCCCTCCACTTT.

The rearrangement joins TRBV6-2 or TRBV6-3 to TRBJ2-1; TRBD2 matches at 10 bases. This CDR3 spans 17 amino acids. Germline CDR1 and CDR2: MNHEY and SVGEGT. With 3 bases clipped from V and 1 base from J, the junction kept 6 bases outside the gene matches. The CDR3 DNA sequence: TGTGCCAGCAGTTATCCAGGACTAGCGGTATCCTACAATGAGCAGTTCTTC. Amino acid sequence: CASSYPGLAVSYNEQFF.

The V call is TRBV19, the J call TRBJ2-5; maybe TRBD2 (5 bases). The germline V and J ends were trimmed by 4 bases and 2 bases, with 8 bases remaining between them. This CDR3 is 13 amino acids long. Germline CDR1 and CDR2: LNHDA and SQIVND (reference sequence). In nucleotides, the CDR3 is TGTGCCAGTAGTACGTCGGGGCAAGAGACCCAGTACTTC. Translation: CASSTSGQETQYF. The full variable domain, its missing parts supplied by reference TRBV19 and TRBJ2-5, is DGGITQSPKYLFRKEGQNVTLSCEQNLNHDAMYWYRQDPGQGLRLIYYSQIVNDFQKGDIAEGYSVSREKKESFPLTVTSAQKNPTAFYLCASSTSGQETQYFGPGTRLLVL.

The chain combines TRBV7-3 with TRBJ2-7, with D unclear. The CDR3 contains 12 residues. From germline, CDR1 is SGHTA and CDR2 FQGTGA. The V gene lost 1 base and the J gene lost 4 bases, with 5 bases spanning the gap. The CDR3 DNA reads as TGTGCCAGCAGCTTAAACGGGTACGAGCAGTACTTC. This sequence encodes CASSLNGYEQYF.

The chain recombines TRBV6-1 with TRBJ2-7; 9 bases map to TRBD1. Germline values: CDR1 MNHNS, CDR2 SASEGT. This CDR3 region has 14 residues. The V gene end was trimmed by 1 base and the J gene end by 3 bases; junction bases not matched to a gene: 1. The CDR3 DNA reads TGTGCCAGCAGTGAAGGGGGACAGGGCTACGAGCAGTACTTC. Translating gives CASSEGGQGYEQYF.

The rearrangement uses TRBV28 and TRBJ2-1; D may be TRBD2 (7 bases). This CDR3 is built from 22 residues. Germline V gene lookup returns CDR1 MDHEN and CDR2 SYDVKM. V was trimmed by 1 base and J by 0 bases, leaving 28 bases between them. The CDR3 DNA is TGTGCCAGCAGTTTATTCCGGGGGGCTAGCGTCCCTACCCCCCTCTCCTACAATGAGCAGTTCTTC. This codes for CASSLFRGASVPTPLSYNEQFF.

The V gene is TRBV10-2, the J gene TRBJ2-7; 8 nucleotides align to TRBD2. The CDR3 is 11 amino acids. Germline CDR1 is WSHSY and CDR2 is SAAADI. Trimming removed 4 bases from V and 12 bases from J; junction bases left unmatched: 5. CDR3 loop: CASSAGGDLYF. The CDR3 DNA sequence: TGCGCCAGCAGTGCCGGGGGGGATCTGTACTTC.

The chain carries TRBV5-4 and TRBJ1-1; TRBD1 aligns across 7 bases. Germline V lookup: CDR1 SGHNT, CDR2 YYREEE (reference sequence). V shed 0 bases and J 11 bases; nucleotides not matched to a gene: 7. This CDR3 region has 13 residues. The CDR3 sequence is CASSLVETGLAFF. DNA for the CDR3: TGTGCCAGCAGCTTGGTCGAGACAGGGTTGGCTTTCTTT.

The rearrangement joins TRBV19 to TRBJ1-3; tentative D call: TRBD1 (6 bases). This CDR3 spans 15 amino acids. V lost 4 bases, J lost 0 bases, and 10 bases lay in between. CDR1 and CDR2 (germline): LNHDA, SQIVND (reference sequence). The CDR3, as DNA: TGTGCCAGTAGTACTACAGGGCACTCTGGAAACACCATATATTTT. Translated, it gives CASSTTGHSGNTIYF.

The rearrangement uses TRBV24-1 and TRBJ1-2; 8 bases line up with TRBD1. Per germline, CDR1 KGHDR and CDR2 SFDVKD. V dropped 4 bases and J dropped 6; count of bases not matched to a gene: 15. The CDR3 is made up of 17 amino acids. In nucleotides, the CDR3 is TGTGCCACCAGTGACCAAACCCCAGACAGGGGAGGTCATGGCTACACCTTC. Protein: CATSDQTPDRGGHGYTF.

The J gene is TRBJ2-3, the V gene TRBV6-5, with D possibly matching TRBD2 (5 bases). Germline CDR1 is MNHEY and CDR2 is SVGAGI. The CDR3 has 14 amino acids. V gave up 0 bases and J gave up 6 bases, with 10 bases separating them. This chain's CDR3 is CASSYSYRGDTQYF. The CDR3 DNA sequence: TGTGCCAGCAGTTACTCGTACCGCGGGGATACGCAGTATTTT.

The chain carries TRBV6-5 and TRBJ2-1; TRBD1 is a possible D gene (7 bases). The CDR3 covers 16 residues. CDR1 is MNHEY, CDR2 SVGAGI, per germline. Trimming stripped 0 bases from V and 3 bases from J, with 12 bases between. CDR3 amino acids: CASSYSIQGGYNEQFF. The CDR3 nucleotides are TGTGCCAGCAGTTACTCGATTCAGGGGGGCTACAATGAGCAGTTCTTC.

In this sample, this clone turned up once. V is TRBV30 and J is TRBJ1-2; D may be TRBD1 (6 bases). The V and J ends lost 2 bases and 1 base respectively, with 14 bases between them. CDR3 length: 15 amino acids. The V gene's germline CDR1 is GTSNPN and CDR2 SVGIG (reference sequence). CDR3 coding DNA: TGTGCCTGGAGTAGAAGGGGGAAGGGTAACTATGGCTACACCTTC. Amino acids: CAWSRRGKGNYGYTF.

The chain has TRBV7-8 and TRBJ2-2; 8 nucleotides agree with TRBD1. The CDR3 totals 15 residues. Germline V gene data show CDR1 as SGHVS and CDR2 as FQNEAQ. V lost 7 bases and J lost 1; bases outside the gene matches: 5. The CDR3 DNA is TGTGCCAGCAACTGGGACAGGATGAACACCGGGGAGCTGTTTTTT. It codes for CASNWDRMNTGELFF.

The V gene is TRBV2, the J gene TRBJ1-6; 12 positions agree with TRBD1. V shed 9 bases and J 10 bases; nucleotides not matched to a gene: 4. This CDR3 comprises 13 residues. Per germline, CDR1 SNHLY and CDR2 FYNNEI. CDR3 sequence reads: CARGQGAKSPLHF. The DNA for the CDR3 is TGTGCCAGGGGACAGGGGGCGAAATCACCCCTCCACTTT.

This CDR3 reads CASSRTGNSYNEQFF. CDR3 coding DNA: TGTGCCAGCAGCAGGACGGGGAACTCCTACAATGAGCAGTTCTTC. This chain connects TRBV6-6 to TRBJ2-1, with a weak D call TRBD2 (5 bases). V lost 6 bases and J lost 0, with 12 bases in between. The CDR3 length is 15 residues. Germline CDR1 reads MNHNY; CDR2 reads SVGAGI (reference sequence).

This clone was counted once. The sample has other DNA sequences that encode this CDR3 too. The chain is built from TRBV2 and TRBJ2-3, with D unresolved. This CDR3 comprises 12 residues. Trimming cost V 3 bases and J 2 bases, with 3 bases left between them. Germline V CDR1 and CDR2: SNHLY, FYNNEI. This chain's CDR3 is CASSDNTDTQYF. CDR3 DNA: TGTGCCAGCAGTGACAACACAGATACGCAGTATTTT.

V usage is TRBV2 and J usage is TRBJ2-5; D may be TRBD2 (5 bases). Trimming shortened V by 10 bases and J by 5 bases, and 17 bases separated the two germline ends. Per germline, CDR1 SNHLY and CDR2 FYNNEI. This CDR3 contains 13 residues. CDR3 residues: CATLLDWSETQYF. The CDR3 nucleotides read TGTGCCACCCTCCTGGACTGGTCGGAGACCCAGTACTTC.

This clone was detected only once. V gene TRBV3-1 (or the pseudogene TRBV3-2) combines with J gene TRBJ2-1; no reliable D call. Trimming stripped 0 bases from V and 4 bases from J, with 7 bases between. This CDR3 is built from 14 residues. Germline lookup yields CDR1 LGHDT and CDR2 YNNKEL (reference sequence). CDR3 nucleotides: TGTGCCAGCAGCCAAGATTCGTCGTACAATGAGCAGTTCTTC. Amino acids: CASSQDSSYNEQFF.

The gene calls are TRBV19 and TRBJ2-7, with a possible D match to TRBD1 (5 bases). Trimming pared 4 bases from V and 7 bases from J, leaving 14 bases between. Germline values: CDR1 LNHDA, CDR2 SQIVND (reference sequence). The CDR3 loop spans 13 amino acids. In nucleotides, the CDR3 is TGTGCCAGTAGTAAGTTAACAGGTGGTGAGCAGTACTTC. Translation gives CASSKLTGGEQYF.

V is TRBV28 and J is TRBJ2-7, with 10 bases aligning to TRBD1. The CDR3 is 16 residues long. Germline V lookup: CDR1 MDHEN, CDR2 SYDVKM. V was clipped by 3 bases and J by 1 base; unmatched bases: 6. The CDR3 DNA is TGTGCCAGCAGTTTCGGGACAGGGGTTACATCCTACGAGCAGTACTTC. Translated: CASSFGTGVTSYEQYF.

The chain employs TRBV9 and TRBJ1-2; D ambiguous. The CDR3 runs to 14 residues. Trimming removed 3 bases at V and 1 base at J, with 10 bases between. Per germline, CDR1 SGDLS and CDR2 YYNGEE. CDR3 protein: CASSAVGDNYGYTF. The CDR3 nucleotides read TGTGCCAGCAGCGCCGTCGGGGATAACTATGGCTACACCTTC.

The J gene is TRBJ1-2, the V gene TRBV19, with a weak D call TRBD1 (5 bases). Looked up from germline, CDR1 is LNHDA and CDR2 is SQIVND (reference sequence). CDR3 length equals 13 residues. Trimming removed 4 bases from V and 2 bases from J, with 8 bases in between. Here the CDR3 reads CASSSRQNYGYTF. CDR3 bases: TGTGCCAGTAGTAGTAGACAGAACTATGGCTACACCTTC. Together with reference TRBV19 and TRBJ1-2, the CDR3 gives the full variable domain: DGGITQSPKYLFRKEGQNVTLSCEQNLNHDAMYWYRQDPGQGLRLIYYSQIVNDFQKGDIAEGYSVSREKKESFPLTVTSAQKNPTAFYLCASSSRQNYGYTFGSGTRLTVV.

The gene calls are TRBV21-1 and TRBJ2-1; the listed D gene, TRBD2, was not tested against the DNA. TRBV21-1 is a listed pseudogene. CDR3 length equals 16 residues. CDR3 residues: CASSNGGTSPGDEQFF. CDR3 DNA: TGTGCCAGCAGCAACGGGGGGACTTCCCCGGGCGATGAGCAGTTCTTC.

This chain uses TRBV5-1 with TRBJ2-7; 8 bases are a match to TRBD1. The CDR3 has 15 amino acids. Germline V lookup: CDR1 SGHRS, CDR2 YFSETQ. The V gene end was trimmed by 0 bases and the J gene end by 4 bases; junction bases not matched to a gene: 6. For the CDR3, the DNA is TGCGCCAGCAGCTTGGGCGGACAGGGAATGTACGAGCAGTACTTC. Amino acids: CASSLGGQGMYEQYF.

The chain combines TRBV9 with TRBJ1-1; tentative D call: TRBD1 (6 bases). This CDR3 is built from 17 residues. Trimming took 0 bases from V and 1 from J, leaving 16 bases between them. From germline, CDR1 is SGDLS and CDR2 YYNGEE. CDR3 DNA: TGTGCCAGCAGCGTAGCCCCAGGGGACCACGCGAACACTGAAGCTTTCTTT. Translation gives CASSVAPGDHANTEAFF.

The chain is built from TRBV7-2 and TRBJ2-5; weak D call: TRBD2 (6 bases). Germline CDR1 and CDR2: SGHTA and FQGNSA. V gave up 1 base and J gave up 1 base, with 10 bases separating them. The CDR3 loop spans 15 amino acids. The CDR3 nucleotides read TGTGCCAGCAGCTTAGGAGGCGGGGTCCAAGAGACCCAGTACTTC. It encodes CASSLGGGVQETQYF.

This rearrangement joins TRBV10-3 to TRBJ2-5; tentatively, D is TRBD1 (5 bases). The CDR3 spans 13 residues. The germline CDR1 and CDR2 sequences are ENHRY and SYGVKD. With 4 bases removed from V and 3 bases from J, the gap between germline ends came to 9 bases. The CDR3 reads CAISAGREETQYF. The CDR3 DNA is TGTGCCATCAGTGCCGGCAGGGAAGAGACCCAGTACTTC.